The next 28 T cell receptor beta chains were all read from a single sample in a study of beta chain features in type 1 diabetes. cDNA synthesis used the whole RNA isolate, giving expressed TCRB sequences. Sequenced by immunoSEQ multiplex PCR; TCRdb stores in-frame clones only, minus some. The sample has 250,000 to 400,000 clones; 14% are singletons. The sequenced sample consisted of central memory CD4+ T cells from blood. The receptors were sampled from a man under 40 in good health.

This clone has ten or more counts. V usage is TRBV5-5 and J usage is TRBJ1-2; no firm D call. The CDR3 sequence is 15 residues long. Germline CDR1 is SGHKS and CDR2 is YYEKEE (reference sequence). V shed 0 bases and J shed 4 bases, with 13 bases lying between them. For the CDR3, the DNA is TGTGCCAGCAGCTTGGTTTCCAGAAGCGCCTATGGCTACACCTTC. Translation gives CASSLVSRSAYGYTF.

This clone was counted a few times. The CDR3 nucleotides are TGTGCCATCAGTGAGTCTCTAGCGAGTAGCACAGATACGCAGTATTTT. Translation: CAISESLASSTDTQYF. The gene calls are TRBV10-3 and TRBJ2-3; possible D gene TRBD2, 6 bases. Trimming pared 0 bases from V and 0 bases from J, leaving 10 bases between. From germline, CDR1 is ENHRY and CDR2 SYGVKD. The CDR3 runs 16 residues.

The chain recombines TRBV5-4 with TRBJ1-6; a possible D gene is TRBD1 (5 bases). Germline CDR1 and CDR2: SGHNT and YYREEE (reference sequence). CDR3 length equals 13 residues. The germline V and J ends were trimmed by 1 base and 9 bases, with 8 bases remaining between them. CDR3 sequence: CASSLKTASPLHF. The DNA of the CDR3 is TGTGCCAGCAGCTTGAAGACAGCTTCACCCCTCCACTTT. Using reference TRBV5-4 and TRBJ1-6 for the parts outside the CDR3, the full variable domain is ETGVTQSPTHLIKTRGQQVTLRCSSQSGHNTVSWYQQALGQGPQFIFQYYREEENGRGNFPPRFSGLQFPNYSSELNVNALELDDSALYLCASSLKTASPLHFGNGTRLTVT.

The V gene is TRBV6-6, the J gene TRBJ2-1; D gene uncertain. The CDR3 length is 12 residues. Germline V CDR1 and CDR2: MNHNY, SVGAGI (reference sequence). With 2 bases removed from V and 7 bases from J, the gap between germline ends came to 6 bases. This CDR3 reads CASSYTRNEQFF. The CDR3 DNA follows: TGTGCCAGCAGTTACACTCGAAATGAGCAGTTCTTC.

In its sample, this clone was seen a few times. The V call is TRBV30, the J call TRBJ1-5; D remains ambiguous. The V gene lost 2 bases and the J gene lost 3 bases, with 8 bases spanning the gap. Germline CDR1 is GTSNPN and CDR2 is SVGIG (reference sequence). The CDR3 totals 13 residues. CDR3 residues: CAWSSRDNQPQHF. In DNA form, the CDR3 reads TGTGCCTGGAGTTCGAGGGACAATCAGCCCCAGCATTTT.

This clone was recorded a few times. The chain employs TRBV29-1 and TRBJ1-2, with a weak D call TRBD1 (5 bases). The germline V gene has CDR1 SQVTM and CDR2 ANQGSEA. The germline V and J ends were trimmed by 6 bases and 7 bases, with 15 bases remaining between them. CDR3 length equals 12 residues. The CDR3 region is CSVYSPGGGYTF. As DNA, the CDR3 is TGCAGCGTCTACTCCCCCGGGGGTGGCTACACCTTC.

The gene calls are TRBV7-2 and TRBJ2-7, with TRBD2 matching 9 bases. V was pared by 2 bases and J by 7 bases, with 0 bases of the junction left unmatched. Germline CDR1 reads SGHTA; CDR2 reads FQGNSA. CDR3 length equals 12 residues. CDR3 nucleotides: TGTGCCAGCAGCTTACTAGCGGGGGAGCAGTACGTC. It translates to CASSLLAGEQYV.

The CDR3 sequence: CASSLQQGDVTGELFF. CDR3 DNA: TGCGCCAGCAGCCTACAACAGGGGGACGTTACCGGGGAGCTGTTTTTT. This chain links TRBV4-1 with TRBJ2-2; 8 positions agree with TRBD1. The CDR3 is made up of 16 amino acids. The V segment lost 4 bases and the J segment 5 bases; nucleotides outside the gene matches: 9. The germline V gene has CDR1 MGHRA and CDR2 YSYEKL.

The chain's CDR3 is CATSRDRSNQPQHF. The CDR3 DNA follows: TGTGCCACCAGCAGAGATCGTAGCAATCAGCCCCAGCATTTT. This sequence joins TRBV15 and TRBJ1-5; D remains unclear. CDR1 is LNHNV, CDR2 YYDKDF, per germline (reference sequence). Trimming shortened V by 0 bases and J by 0 bases, and 3 bases separated the two germline ends. CDR3 length: 14 residues.

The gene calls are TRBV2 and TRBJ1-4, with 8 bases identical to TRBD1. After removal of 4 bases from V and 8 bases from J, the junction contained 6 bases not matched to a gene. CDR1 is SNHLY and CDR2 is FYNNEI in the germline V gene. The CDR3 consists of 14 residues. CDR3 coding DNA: TGTGCCAGCAGTGGCCGGGACAGGCTCGAAAAACTGTTTTTT. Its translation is CASSGRDRLEKLFF.

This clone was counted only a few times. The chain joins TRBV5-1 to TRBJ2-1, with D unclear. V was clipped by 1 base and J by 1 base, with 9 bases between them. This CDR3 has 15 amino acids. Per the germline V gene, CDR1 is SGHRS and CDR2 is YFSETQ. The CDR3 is CASSLYDGSYNEQFF. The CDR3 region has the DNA TGCGCCAGCAGCTTGTATGATGGTTCCTACAATGAGCAGTTCTTC.

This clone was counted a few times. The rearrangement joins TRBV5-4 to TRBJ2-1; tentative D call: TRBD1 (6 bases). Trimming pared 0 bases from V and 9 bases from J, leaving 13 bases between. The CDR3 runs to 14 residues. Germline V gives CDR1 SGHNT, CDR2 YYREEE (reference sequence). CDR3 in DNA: TGTGCCAGCAGCTTGGGTCAGGGGCGGAGTGAGCAGTTCTTC. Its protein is CASSLGQGRSEQFF.

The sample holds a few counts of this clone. CDR3 nucleotide sequence: TGTGCCAGCAGCCGAAATCGACAGGCCAACCAAGAGACCCAGTACTTC. Translated, it gives CASSRNRQANQETQYF. The genes are TRBV11-2 and TRBJ2-5; D might be TRBD1 (6 bases). Germline lookup yields CDR1 SGHAT and CDR2 FQNNGV. This CDR3 contains 16 residues. V lost 5 bases, J lost 0 bases, and 16 bases lay in between.

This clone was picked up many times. CDR3 nucleotide sequence: TGTGCCAGCTCACCTAAGCTAAAAGGCACAGATACGCAGTATTTT. Translation: CASSPKLKGTDTQYF. The rearrangement uses TRBV18 and TRBJ2-3, with D uncertain. Germline V gives CDR1 KGHSH, CDR2 LQKENI. The CDR3 contains 15 residues. V lost 3 bases and J 1 base, leaving 11 bases between the germline ends.

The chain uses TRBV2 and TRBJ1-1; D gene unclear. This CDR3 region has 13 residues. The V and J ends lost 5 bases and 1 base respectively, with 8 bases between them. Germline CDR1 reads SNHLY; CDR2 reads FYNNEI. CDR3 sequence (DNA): TGTGCCAGCAGTTGGACGGAGAACACTGAAGCTTTCTTT. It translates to CASSWTENTEAFF.

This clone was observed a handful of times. The CDR3 nucleotides read TGTGCCAGTAGTCATCAACAGGGGAATCAGCCCCAGCATTTT. Its protein product is CASSHQQGNQPQHF. The chain has TRBV19 and TRBJ1-5; TRBD1 agrees at 7 bases. The CDR3 length is 14 residues. J lost 4 bases, V lost 5 bases, and 5 bases had no gene match. Germline V lookup: CDR1 LNHDA, CDR2 SQIVND (reference sequence).

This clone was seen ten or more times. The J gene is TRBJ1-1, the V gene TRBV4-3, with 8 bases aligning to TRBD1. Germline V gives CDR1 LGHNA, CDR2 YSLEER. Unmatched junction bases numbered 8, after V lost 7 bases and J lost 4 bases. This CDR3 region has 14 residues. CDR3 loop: CASTKDRGGTEAFF. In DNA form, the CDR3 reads TGCGCCAGCACGAAAGACAGGGGTGGCACTGAAGCTTTCTTT.

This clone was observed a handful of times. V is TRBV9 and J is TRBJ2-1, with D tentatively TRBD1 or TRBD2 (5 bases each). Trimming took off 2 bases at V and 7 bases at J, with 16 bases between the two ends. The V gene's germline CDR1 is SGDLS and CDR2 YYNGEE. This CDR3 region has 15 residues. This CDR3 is CASSVAGAPGNEQFF. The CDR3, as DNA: TGTGCCAGCAGCGTGGCCGGGGCCCCGGGGAATGAGCAGTTCTTC. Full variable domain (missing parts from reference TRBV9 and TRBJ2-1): DSGVTQTPKHLITATGQRVTLRCSPRSGDLSVYWYQQSLDQGLQFLIQYYNGEERAKGNILERFSAQQFPDLHSELNLSSLELGDSALYFCASSVAGAPGNEQFFGPGTRLTVL.

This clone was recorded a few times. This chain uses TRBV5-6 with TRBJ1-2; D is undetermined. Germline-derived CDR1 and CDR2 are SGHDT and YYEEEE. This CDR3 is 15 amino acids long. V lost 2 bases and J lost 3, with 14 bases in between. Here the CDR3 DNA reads TGTGCCAGCAGCTTACCCGGGCGGCAGGACTATGGCTACACCTTC. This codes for CASSLPGRQDYGYTF.

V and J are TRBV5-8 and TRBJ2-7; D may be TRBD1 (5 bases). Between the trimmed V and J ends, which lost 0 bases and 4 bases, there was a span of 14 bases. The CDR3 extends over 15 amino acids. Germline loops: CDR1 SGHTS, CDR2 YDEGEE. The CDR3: CASSLGGPVDYEQYV. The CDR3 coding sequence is TGTGCCAGCAGCTTGGGGGGCCCGGTCGATTACGAGCAGTACGTC.

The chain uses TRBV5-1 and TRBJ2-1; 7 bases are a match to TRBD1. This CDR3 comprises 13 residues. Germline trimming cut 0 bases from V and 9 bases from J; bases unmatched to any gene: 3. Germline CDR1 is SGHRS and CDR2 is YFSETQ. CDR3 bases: TGCGCCAGCAGCTTGGACAGGGGTTTTGAGCAGTTCTTC. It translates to CASSLDRGFEQFF.

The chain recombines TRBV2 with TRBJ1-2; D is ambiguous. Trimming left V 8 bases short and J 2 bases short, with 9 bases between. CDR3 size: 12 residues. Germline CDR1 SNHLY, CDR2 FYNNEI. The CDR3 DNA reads TGTGCCAGCTTTCGTTTCAACTATGGCTACACCTTC. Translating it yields CASFRFNYGYTF.

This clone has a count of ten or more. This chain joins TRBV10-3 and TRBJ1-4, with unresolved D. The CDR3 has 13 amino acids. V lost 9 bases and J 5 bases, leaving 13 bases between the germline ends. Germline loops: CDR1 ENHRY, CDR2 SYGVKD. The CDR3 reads CAIRNGLNEKLFF. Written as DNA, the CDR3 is TGTGCCATTCGCAACGGACTCAATGAAAAACTGTTTTTT.

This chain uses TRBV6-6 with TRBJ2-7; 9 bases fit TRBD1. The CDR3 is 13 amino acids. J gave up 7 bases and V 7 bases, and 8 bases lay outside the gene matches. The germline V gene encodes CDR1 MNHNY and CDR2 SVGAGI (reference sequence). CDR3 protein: CASNRDRDREQYV. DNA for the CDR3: TGTGCCAGCAACCGGGACAGGGATCGGGAGCAGTACGTC.

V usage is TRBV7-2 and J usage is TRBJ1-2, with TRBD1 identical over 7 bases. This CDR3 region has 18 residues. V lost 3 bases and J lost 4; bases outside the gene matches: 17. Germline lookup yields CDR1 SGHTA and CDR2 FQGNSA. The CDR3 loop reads CASSFYRTGGPYPYGYTF. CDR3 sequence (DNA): TGTGCCAGCAGCTTTTATCGGACAGGCGGTCCCTACCCCTATGGCTACACCTTC.

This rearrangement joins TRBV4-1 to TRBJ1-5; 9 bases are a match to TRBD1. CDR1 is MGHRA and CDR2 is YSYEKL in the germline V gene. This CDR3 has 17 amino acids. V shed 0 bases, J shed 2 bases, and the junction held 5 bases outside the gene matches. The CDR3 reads CASSQEWRTGGNQPQHF. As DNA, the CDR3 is TGCGCCAGCAGCCAAGAATGGAGGACAGGGGGCAATCAGCCCCAGCATTTT.

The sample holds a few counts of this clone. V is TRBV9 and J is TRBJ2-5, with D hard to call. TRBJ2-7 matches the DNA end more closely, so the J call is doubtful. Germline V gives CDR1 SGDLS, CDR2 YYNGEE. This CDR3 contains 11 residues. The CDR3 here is CASSNMYEQYF. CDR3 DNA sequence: TGTGCCAGCAGCAATATGTACGAGCAGTACTTC.

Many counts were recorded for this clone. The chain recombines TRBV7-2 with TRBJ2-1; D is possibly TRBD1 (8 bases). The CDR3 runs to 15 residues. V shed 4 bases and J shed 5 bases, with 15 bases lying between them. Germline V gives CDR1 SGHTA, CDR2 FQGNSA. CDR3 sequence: CASSSRGRGNNEQFF. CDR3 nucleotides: TGTGCCAGCAGCTCCAGGGGGCGGGGGAACAATGAGCAGTTCTTC.